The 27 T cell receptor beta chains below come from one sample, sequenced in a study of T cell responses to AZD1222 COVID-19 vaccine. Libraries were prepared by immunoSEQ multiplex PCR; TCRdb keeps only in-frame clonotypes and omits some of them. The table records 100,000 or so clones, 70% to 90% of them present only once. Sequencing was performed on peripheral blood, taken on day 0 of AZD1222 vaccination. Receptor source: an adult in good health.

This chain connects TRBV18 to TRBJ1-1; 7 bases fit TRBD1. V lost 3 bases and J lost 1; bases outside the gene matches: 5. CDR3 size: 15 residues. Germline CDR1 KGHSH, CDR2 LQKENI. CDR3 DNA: TGTGCCAGCTCACCGCCGGGACAGACGAACACTGAAGCTTTCTTT. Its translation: CASSPPGQTNTEAFF.

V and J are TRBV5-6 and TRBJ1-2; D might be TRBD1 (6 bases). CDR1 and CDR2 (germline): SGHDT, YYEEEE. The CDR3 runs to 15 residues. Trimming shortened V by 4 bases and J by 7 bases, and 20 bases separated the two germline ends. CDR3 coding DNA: TGTGCCAGCAGCCCTGTGGTTACGGGGGCGGGTGGCTACACCTTC. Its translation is CASSPVVTGAGGYTF.

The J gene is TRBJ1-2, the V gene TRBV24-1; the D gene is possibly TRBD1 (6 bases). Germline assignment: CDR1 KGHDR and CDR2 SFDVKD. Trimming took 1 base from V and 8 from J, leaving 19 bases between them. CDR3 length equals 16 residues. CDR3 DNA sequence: TGTGCCACCAGTGATTTTGGGCCGGCAGGGGCTCAGGGCTACACCTTC. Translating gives CATSDFGPAGAQGYTF.

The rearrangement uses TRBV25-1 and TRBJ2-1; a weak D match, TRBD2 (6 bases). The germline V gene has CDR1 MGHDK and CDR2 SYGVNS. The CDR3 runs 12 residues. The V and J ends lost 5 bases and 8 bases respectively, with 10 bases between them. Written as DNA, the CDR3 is TGTGCCAGCAGTAGGGAGGACGATGAGCAGTTCTTC. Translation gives CASSREDDEQFF.

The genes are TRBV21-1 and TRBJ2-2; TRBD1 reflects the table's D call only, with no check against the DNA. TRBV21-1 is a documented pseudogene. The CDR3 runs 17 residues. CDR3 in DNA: TGTGCCAGCAGCACCCTGTGTGACAGGGTAGGAACCGGGGAGCTGTTTTTT. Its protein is CASSTLCDRVGTGELFF.

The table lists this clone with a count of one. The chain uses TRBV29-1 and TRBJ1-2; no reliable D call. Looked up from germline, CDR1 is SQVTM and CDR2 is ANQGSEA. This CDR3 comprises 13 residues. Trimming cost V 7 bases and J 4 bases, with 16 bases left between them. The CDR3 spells CSGSHGVAYGYTF. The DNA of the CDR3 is TGCAGCGGATCCCATGGGGTGGCCTATGGCTACACCTTC.

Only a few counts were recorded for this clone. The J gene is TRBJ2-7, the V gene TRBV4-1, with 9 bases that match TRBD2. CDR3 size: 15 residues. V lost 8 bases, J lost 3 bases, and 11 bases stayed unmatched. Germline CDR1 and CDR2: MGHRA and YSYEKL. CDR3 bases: TGCGCCAGCTCGCCCCTCGCGGGGGGGTTCTACGAGCAGTACTTC. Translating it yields CASSPLAGGFYEQYF.

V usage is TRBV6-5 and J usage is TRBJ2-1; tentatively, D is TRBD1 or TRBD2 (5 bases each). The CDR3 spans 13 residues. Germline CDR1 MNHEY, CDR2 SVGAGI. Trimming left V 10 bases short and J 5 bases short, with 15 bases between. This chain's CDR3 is CATRQNSDNEQFF. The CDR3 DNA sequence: TGTGCCACTAGACAGAATAGCGACAATGAGCAGTTCTTC.

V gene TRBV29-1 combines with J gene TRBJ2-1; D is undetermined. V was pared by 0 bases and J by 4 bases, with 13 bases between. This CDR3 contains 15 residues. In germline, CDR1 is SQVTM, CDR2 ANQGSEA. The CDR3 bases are TGCAGCGTTGAAGAGGGTTCCGGGTGGTACAATGAGCAGTTCTTC. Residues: CSVEEGSGWYNEQFF.

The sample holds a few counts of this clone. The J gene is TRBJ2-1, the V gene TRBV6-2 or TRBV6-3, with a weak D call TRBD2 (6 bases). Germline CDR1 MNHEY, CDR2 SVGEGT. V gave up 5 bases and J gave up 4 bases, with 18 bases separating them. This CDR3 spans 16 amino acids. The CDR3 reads CASSAPGNSGYNEQFF. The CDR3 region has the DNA TGTGCCAGCAGTGCCCCGGGGAATAGCGGATACAATGAGCAGTTCTTC.

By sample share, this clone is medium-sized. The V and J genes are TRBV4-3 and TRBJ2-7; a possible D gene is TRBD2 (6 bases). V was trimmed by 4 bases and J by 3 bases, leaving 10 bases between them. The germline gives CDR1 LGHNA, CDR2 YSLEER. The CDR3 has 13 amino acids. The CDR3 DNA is TGCGCCAGCAGCCCGGGACTTCGCTACGAGCAGTACTTC. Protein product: CASSPGLRYEQYF.

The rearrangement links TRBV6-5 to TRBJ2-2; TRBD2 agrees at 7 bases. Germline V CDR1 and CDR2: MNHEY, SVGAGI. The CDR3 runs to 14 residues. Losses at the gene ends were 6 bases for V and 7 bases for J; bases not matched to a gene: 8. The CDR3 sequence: CASSIQGGDGELFF. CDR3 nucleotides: TGTGCCAGCAGCATTCAGGGAGGGGACGGGGAGCTGTTTTTT.

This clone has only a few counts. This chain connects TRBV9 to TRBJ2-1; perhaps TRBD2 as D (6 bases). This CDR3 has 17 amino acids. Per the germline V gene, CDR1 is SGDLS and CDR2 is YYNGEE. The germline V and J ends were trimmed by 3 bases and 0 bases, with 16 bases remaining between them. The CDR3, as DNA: TGTGCCAGCAGCGCGAAGGGACTGCGGAGCTCCTACAATGAGCAGTTCTTC. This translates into CASSAKGLRSSYNEQFF.

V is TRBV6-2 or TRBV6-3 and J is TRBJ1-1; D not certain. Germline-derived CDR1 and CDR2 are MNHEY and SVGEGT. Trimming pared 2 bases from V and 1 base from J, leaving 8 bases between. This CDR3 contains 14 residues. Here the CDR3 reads CASSYVRKNTEAFF. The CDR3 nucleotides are TGTGCCAGCAGTTACGTTAGAAAGAACACTGAAGCTTTCTTT.

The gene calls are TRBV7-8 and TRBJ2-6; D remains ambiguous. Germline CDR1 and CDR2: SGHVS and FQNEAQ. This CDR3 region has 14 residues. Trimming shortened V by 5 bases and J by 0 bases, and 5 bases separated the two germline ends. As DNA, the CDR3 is TGTGCCAGCAGCCCAAACTCTGGGGCCAACGTCCTGACTTTC. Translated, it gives CASSPNSGANVLTF.

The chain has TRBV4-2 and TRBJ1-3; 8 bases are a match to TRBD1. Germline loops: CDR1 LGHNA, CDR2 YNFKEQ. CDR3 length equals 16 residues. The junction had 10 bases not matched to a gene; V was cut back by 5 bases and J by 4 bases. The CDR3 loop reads CASSTKTGEKGNTIYF. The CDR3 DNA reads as TGTGCCAGCAGCACTAAGACAGGGGAGAAAGGAAACACCATATATTTT.

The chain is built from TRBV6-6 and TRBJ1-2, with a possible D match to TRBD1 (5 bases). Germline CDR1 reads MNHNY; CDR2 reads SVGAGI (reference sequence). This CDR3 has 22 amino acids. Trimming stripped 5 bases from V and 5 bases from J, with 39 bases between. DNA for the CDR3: TGTGCCAGCAGTCCCTGGGATCCAAGGACCGGGACGAATACCCCCGGAGGATATGGCTACACCTTC. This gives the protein CASSPWDPRTGTNTPGGYGYTF.

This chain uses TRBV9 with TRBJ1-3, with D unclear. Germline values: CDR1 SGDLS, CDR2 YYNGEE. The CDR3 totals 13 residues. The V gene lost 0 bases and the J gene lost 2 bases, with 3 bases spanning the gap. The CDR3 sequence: CASSVGPGNTIYF. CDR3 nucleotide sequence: TGTGCCAGCAGCGTAGGCCCTGGAAACACCATATATTTT.

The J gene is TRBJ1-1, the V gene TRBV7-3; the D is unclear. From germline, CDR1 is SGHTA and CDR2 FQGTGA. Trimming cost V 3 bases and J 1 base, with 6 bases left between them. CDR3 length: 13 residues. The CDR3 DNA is TGTGCCAGCAGCTTTCAGGAGAACACTGAAGCTTTCTTT. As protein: CASSFQENTEAFF.

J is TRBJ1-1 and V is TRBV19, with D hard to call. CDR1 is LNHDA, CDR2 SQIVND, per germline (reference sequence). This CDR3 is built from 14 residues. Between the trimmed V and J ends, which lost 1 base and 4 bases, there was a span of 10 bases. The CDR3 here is CASSIASGGTEAFF. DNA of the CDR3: TGTGCCAGTAGTATAGCTAGTGGTGGCACTGAAGCTTTCTTT.

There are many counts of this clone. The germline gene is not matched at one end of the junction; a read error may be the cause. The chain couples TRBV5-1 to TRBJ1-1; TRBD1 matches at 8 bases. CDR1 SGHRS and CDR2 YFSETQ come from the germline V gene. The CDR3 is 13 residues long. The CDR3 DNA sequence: TGTGCCAGCAGCGGGACAGGTCGCCCTGAAGCTTTCTTT. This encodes CASSGTGRPEAFF.

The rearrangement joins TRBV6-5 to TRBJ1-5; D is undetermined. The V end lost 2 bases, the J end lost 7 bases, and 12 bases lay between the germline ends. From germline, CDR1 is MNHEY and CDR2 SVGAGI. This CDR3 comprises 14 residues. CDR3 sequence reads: CASSYGQNGQPQHF. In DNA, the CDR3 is TGTGCCAGCAGTTACGGCCAAAATGGGCAGCCCCAGCATTTT.

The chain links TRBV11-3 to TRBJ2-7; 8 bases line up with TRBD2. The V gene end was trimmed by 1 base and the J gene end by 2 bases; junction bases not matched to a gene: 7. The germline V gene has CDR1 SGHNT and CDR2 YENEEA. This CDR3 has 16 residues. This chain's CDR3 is CASSLGPQRGTYEQYV. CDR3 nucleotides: TGTGCCAGCAGCTTAGGTCCTCAGCGGGGGACCTACGAGCAGTACGTC.

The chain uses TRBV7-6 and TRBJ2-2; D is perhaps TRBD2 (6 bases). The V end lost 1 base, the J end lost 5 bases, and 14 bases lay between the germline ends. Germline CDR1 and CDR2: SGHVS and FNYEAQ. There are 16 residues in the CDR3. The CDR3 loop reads CASSLGPGRRTGELFF. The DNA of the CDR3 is TGTGCCAGCAGCTTAGGACCAGGGAGGCGAACCGGGGAGCTGTTTTTT.

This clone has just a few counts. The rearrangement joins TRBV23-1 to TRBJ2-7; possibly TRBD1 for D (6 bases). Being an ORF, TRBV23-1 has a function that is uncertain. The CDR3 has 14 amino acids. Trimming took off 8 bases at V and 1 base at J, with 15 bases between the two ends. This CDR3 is CASAYREWSYEQYV. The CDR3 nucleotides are TGCGCCAGCGCCTACAGGGAATGGTCCTACGAGCAGTACGTC.

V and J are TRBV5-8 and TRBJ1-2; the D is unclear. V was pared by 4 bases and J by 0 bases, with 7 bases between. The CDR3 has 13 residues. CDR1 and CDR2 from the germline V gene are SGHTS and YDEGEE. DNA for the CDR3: TGTGCCAGCAGCCTGGATGCTAACTATGGCTACACCTTC. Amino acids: CASSLDANYGYTF.

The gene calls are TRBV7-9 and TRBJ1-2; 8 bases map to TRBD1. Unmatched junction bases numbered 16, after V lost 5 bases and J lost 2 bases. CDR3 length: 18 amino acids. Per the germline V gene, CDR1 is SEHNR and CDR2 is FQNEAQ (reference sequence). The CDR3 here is CASSPTGQGISPNYGYTF. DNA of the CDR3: TGTGCCAGCAGCCCCACCGGACAGGGTATATCCCCAAACTATGGCTACACCTTC. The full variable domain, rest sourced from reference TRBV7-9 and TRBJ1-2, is DTGVSQNPRHKITKRGQNVTFRCDPISEHNRLYWYRQTLGQGPEFLTYFQNEAQLEKSRLLSDRFSAERPKGSFSTLEIQRTEQGDSAMYLCASSPTGQGISPNYGYTFGSGTRLTVV.